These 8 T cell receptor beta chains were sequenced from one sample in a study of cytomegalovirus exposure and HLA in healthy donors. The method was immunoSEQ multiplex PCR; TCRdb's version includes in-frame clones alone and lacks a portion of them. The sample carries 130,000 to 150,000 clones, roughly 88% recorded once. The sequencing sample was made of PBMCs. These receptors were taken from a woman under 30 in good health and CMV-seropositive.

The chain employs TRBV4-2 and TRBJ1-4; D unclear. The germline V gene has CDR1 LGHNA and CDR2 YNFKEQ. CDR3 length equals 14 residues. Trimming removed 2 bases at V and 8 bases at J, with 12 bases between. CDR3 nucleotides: TGTGCCAGCAGCCAACGCCTCCCCGGGGAAAAACTGTTTTTT. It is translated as CASSQRLPGEKLFF.

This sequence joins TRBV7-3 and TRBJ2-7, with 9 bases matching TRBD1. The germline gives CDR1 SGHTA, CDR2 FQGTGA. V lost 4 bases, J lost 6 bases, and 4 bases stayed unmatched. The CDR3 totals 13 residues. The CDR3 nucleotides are TGTGCCAGCAGCTGGGGACAGGGCAGCGAGCAGTACTTC. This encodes CASSWGQGSEQYF. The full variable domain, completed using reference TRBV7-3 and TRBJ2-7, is GAGVSQTPSNKVTEKGKYVELRCDPISGHTALYWYRQSLGQGPEFLIYFQGTGAADDSGLPNDRFFAVRPEGSVSTLKIQRTERGDSAVYLCASSWGQGSEQYFGPGTRLTVT.

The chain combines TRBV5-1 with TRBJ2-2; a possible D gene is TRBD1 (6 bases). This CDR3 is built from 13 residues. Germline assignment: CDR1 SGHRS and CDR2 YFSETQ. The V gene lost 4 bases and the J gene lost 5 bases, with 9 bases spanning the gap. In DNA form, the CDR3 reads TGCGCCAGCAGCCCGCAGGGGACCGGGGAGCTGTTTTTT. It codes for CASSPQGTGELFF. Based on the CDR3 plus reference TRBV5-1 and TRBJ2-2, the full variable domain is KAGVTQTPRYLIKTRGQQVTLSCSPISGHRSVSWYQQTPGQGLQFLFEYFSETQRNKGNFPGRFSGRQFSNSRSEMNVSTLELGDSALYLCASSPQGTGELFFGEGSRLTVL.

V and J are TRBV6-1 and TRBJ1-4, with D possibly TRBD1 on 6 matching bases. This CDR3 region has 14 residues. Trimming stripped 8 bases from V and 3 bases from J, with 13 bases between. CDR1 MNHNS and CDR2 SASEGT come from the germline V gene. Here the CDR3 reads CASARGRANEKLFF. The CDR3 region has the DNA TGTGCCAGCGCCAGGGGTAGGGCTAATGAAAAACTGTTTTTT.

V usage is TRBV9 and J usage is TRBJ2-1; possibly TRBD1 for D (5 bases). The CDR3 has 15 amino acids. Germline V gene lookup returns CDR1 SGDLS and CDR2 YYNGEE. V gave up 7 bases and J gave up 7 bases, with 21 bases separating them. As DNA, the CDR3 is TGTGCCAGCGGGGCTATCCCCCCTGTTGAGAATGAGCAGTTCTTC. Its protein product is CASGAIPPVENEQFF.

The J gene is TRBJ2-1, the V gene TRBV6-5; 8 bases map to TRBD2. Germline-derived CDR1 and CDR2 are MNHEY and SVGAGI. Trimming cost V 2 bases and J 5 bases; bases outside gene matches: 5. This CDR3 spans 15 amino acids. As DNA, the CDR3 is TGTGCCAGCAGTTACCCGGGACTAGGAAACAATGAGCAGTTCTTC. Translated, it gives CASSYPGLGNNEQFF.

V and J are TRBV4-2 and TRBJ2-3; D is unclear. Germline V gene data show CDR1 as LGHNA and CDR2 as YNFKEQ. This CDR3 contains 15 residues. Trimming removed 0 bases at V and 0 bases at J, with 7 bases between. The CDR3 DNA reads TGTGCCAGCAGCCAAGATACAATAAGCACAGATACGCAGTATTTT. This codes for CASSQDTISTDTQYF.

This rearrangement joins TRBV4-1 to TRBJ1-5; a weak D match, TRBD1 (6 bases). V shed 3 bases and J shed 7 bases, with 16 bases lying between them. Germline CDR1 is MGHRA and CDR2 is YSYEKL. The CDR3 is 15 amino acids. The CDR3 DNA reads TGCGCCAGCAGCCAGAGTTTTCAGGGGACCCAGCCCCAGCATTTT. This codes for CASSQSFQGTQPQHF.